Below are 20 T cell receptor beta chains sequenced from a single sample in a study of cytomegalovirus exposure and HLA in healthy donors. Researchers ran the PCR with 60 Vbeta and 13 Jbeta primers. TCRdb's table, derived via immunoSEQ multiplex PCR, lists solely in-frame clones and lacks some. The sample totals about 160,000 clones; its top ten clones hold 1% to 1.5%. The sequenced sample consisted of PBMCs. These receptors all stem from an older woman in good health and CMV-seronegative.

The chain is built from TRBV2 and TRBJ1-1; 7 bases align to TRBD1. The length of the CDR3 is 13 residues. Germline values: CDR1 SNHLY, CDR2 FYNNEI. V was pared by 6 bases and J by 2 bases, with 3 bases of the junction left unmatched. The CDR3: CASRGDRNTEAFF. The CDR3 DNA reads TGTGCCAGCAGGGGGGACAGAAACACTGAAGCTTTCTTT.

The V call is TRBV5-1, the J call TRBJ1-4, with 10 bases fitting TRBD1. Germline assignment: CDR1 SGHRS and CDR2 YFSETQ. The CDR3 runs 15 residues. V was pared by 0 bases and J by 6 bases, with 2 bases of the junction left unmatched. Here the CDR3 reads CASSLAGTGDEKLFF. The CDR3 DNA follows: TGCGCCAGCAGCTTGGCCGGGACAGGGGATGAAAAACTGTTTTTT.

J is TRBJ2-5 and V is TRBV4-2; 12 bases align to TRBD2. Germline trimming cut 4 bases from V and 2 bases from J; bases unmatched to any gene: 2. CDR3 size: 15 residues. CDR1 is LGHNA, CDR2 YNFKEQ, per germline. CDR3 residues: CASSLGLAGQETQYF. CDR3 in DNA: TGTGCCAGCAGCCTCGGACTAGCGGGGCAAGAGACCCAGTACTTC.

This chain joins TRBV7-3 and TRBJ2-3; perhaps TRBD2 as D (7 bases). Germline loops: CDR1 SGHTA, CDR2 FQGTGA. Deletions cut 1 base from V and 2 bases from J, with 13 bases between. The CDR3 has 16 amino acids. In DNA, the CDR3 is TGTGCCAGCAGCTTAAGGGGGGGGCGGTTCACAGATACGCAGTATTTT. It is translated as CASSLRGGRFTDTQYF.

CDR3 residues: CASSPGTVWNTEAFF. DNA for the CDR3: TGTGCCAGCAGCCCCGGGACAGTCTGGAACACTGAAGCTTTCTTT. The V and J genes are TRBV7-2 and TRBJ1-1; 7 bases match TRBD1. The germline V gene has CDR1 SGHTA and CDR2 FQGNSA. V lost 5 bases and J lost 1; bases outside the gene matches: 7. The CDR3 length is 15 residues. Complete variable domain (other parts from reference TRBV7-2 and TRBJ1-1): GAGVSQSPSNKVTEKGKDVELRCDPISGHTALYWYRQSLGQGLEFLIYFQGNSAPDKSGLPSDRFSAERTGGSVSTLTIQRTQQEDSAVYLCASSPGTVWNTEAFFGQGTRLTVV.

The chain carries TRBV5-1 and TRBJ2-6; 12 positions agree with TRBD1. The CDR3 is 19 amino acids. The germline CDR1 and CDR2 sequences are SGHRS and YFSETQ. The J segment lost 0 bases and the V segment lost 0 bases, leaving 4 bases of the junction unmatched. The CDR3: CASSLEGQGALSGANVLTF. Here the CDR3 DNA reads TGCGCCAGCAGCTTGGAGGGACAGGGGGCCCTCTCTGGGGCCAACGTCCTGACTTTC.

V gene TRBV5-1 combines with J gene TRBJ2-1; 10 bases match TRBD1. Germline assignment: CDR1 SGHRS and CDR2 YFSETQ. The CDR3 runs 15 residues. V lost 0 bases to trimming and J lost 7 bases; unmatched junction nucleotides: 4. This CDR3 is CASSLGLDRGNEQFF. The CDR3 region has the DNA TGCGCCAGCAGCTTGGGATTGGACAGGGGGAATGAGCAGTTCTTC. The full variable domain, rest sourced from reference TRBV5-1 and TRBJ2-1, is KAGVTQTPRYLIKTRGQQVTLSCSPISGHRSVSWYQQTPGQGLQFLFEYFSETQRNKGNFPGRFSGRQFSNSRSEMNVSTLELGDSALYLCASSLGLDRGNEQFFGPGTRLTVL.

The V and J genes are TRBV6-5 and TRBJ1-2; D is possibly TRBD1 (6 bases). Germline V CDR1 and CDR2: MNHEY, SVGAGI. The CDR3 extends over 15 amino acids. The V and J ends lost 0 bases and 2 bases respectively, with 10 bases between them. The CDR3 sequence is CASSYSSGGNYGYTF. As DNA, the CDR3 is TGTGCCAGCAGTTACTCGTCGGGGGGCAACTATGGCTACACCTTC.

The CDR3: CASAKYTGELFF. CDR3 sequence (DNA): TGTGCCAGCGCGAAGTACACCGGGGAGCTGTTTTTT. The gene calls are TRBV7-3 and TRBJ2-2; D is unclear. The CDR3 loop spans 12 amino acids. V shed 8 bases and J shed 3 bases, with 7 bases lying between them. CDR1 is SGHTA and CDR2 is FQGTGA in the germline V gene.

The rearrangement links TRBV7-9 to TRBJ2-1, with 8 bases lining up with TRBD1. Germline-derived CDR1 and CDR2 are SEHNR and FQNEAQ (reference sequence). CDR3 length equals 17 residues. V was pared by 5 bases and J by 8 bases, with 17 bases of the junction left unmatched. CDR3 bases: TGTGCCAGCAGCGTTAGACAGAGACAGGGGTTATACGATGAGCAGTTCTTC. Residues: CASSVRQRQGLYDEQFF.

V and J are TRBV7-3 and TRBJ2-7, with a tentative D call TRBD2 (6 bases). This CDR3 contains 15 residues. The V and J ends lost 4 bases and 0 bases respectively, with 13 bases between them. Germline values: CDR1 SGHTA, CDR2 FQGTGA. CDR3 region: CASSSRPSVSYEQYF. The CDR3 DNA reads as TGTGCCAGCAGCTCCCGGCCTAGCGTCTCCTACGAGCAGTACTTC.

This chain uses TRBV6-6 with TRBJ2-1; D unclear. Germline V CDR1 and CDR2: MNHNY, SVGAGI (reference sequence). The CDR3 is made up of 16 amino acids. Trimming took off 2 bases at V and 4 bases at J, with 15 bases between the two ends. CDR3 DNA: TGTGCCAGCAGTTACCCGCGGAACGTTGGATACAATGAGCAGTTCTTC. It yields the protein CASSYPRNVGYNEQFF.

This chain links TRBV9 with TRBJ2-5, with 15 bases aligning to TRBD2. In germline, CDR1 is SGDLS, CDR2 YYNGEE. The CDR3 is 16 amino acids. V shed 0 bases, J shed 11 bases, and the junction held 8 bases outside the gene matches. CDR3 nucleotide sequence: TGTGCCAGCAGCGTAGGATTAGGGACTAGCGGGGGGCGACAGTACTTC. This gives the protein CASSVGLGTSGGRQYF.

This chain links TRBV5-5 with TRBJ2-7; a possible D gene is TRBD1 (5 bases). The CDR3 has 15 residues. V was clipped by 8 bases and J by 2 bases, with 20 bases between them. Germline values: CDR1 SGHKS, CDR2 YYEKEE (reference sequence). Written as DNA, the CDR3 is TGTGCCAGTAATAGGGGAATGGATTCAACCTACGAGCAGTACTTC. This gives the protein CASNRGMDSTYEQYF.

This chain links TRBV5-4 with TRBJ2-2, with 10 bases that match TRBD1. Germline CDR1 reads SGHNT; CDR2 reads YYREEE (reference sequence). The CDR3 length is 14 residues. V dropped 3 bases and J dropped 7; count of bases not matched to a gene: 3. The CDR3 loop is CASSWGQGSGELFF. In DNA, the CDR3 is TGTGCCAGCAGCTGGGGACAGGGGAGCGGGGAGCTGTTTTTT.

This chain connects TRBV9 to TRBJ2-5, with 7 bases lining up with TRBD2. Germline loops: CDR1 SGDLS, CDR2 YYNGEE. This CDR3 contains 16 residues. After removal of 0 bases from V and 4 bases from J, the junction contained 9 bases not matched to a gene. The CDR3 sequence: CASSVGLAWGGETQYF. The CDR3 coding sequence is TGTGCCAGCAGCGTAGGGTTGGCATGGGGGGGAGAGACCCAGTACTTC.

The rearrangement joins TRBV5-4 to TRBJ1-2; 8 bases match TRBD1. CDR1 SGHNT and CDR2 YYREEE come from the germline V gene (reference sequence). V was clipped by 5 bases and J by 4 bases; unmatched bases: 10. This CDR3 has 15 residues. For the CDR3, the DNA is TGTGCCAGCAGAAGTGCAGGGGGCGAGATCTATGGCTACACCTTC. Translation: CASRSAGGEIYGYTF.

This rearrangement joins TRBV5-1 to TRBJ2-1; TRBD2 agrees at 10 bases. The CDR3 loop spans 17 amino acids. After removal of 2 bases from V and 10 bases from J, the junction contained 15 bases not matched to a gene. Looked up from germline, CDR1 is SGHRS and CDR2 is YFSETQ. The CDR3 nucleotides read TGCGCCAGCAGCTTCCGACTAGCGGGCAACAGTCACGAGGAGCAGTTCTTC. Protein sequence: CASSFRLAGNSHEEQFF.

V usage is TRBV7-3 and J usage is TRBJ2-1, with 10 nucleotides matching TRBD2. The trim removed 5 bases at V and 8 bases at J, leaving 15 bases unmatched. CDR1 is SGHTA, CDR2 FQGTGA, per germline. The CDR3 loop spans 17 amino acids. CDR3 sequence (DNA): TGTGCCAGCAGCGCGGGCAGCGGGAGGGCGACAGGAGATGAGCAGTTCTTC. Encoded protein: CASSAGSGRATGDEQFF.

V gene TRBV29-1 combines with J gene TRBJ2-7; TRBD1 matches 9 bases. The CDR3 extends over 14 amino acids. Germline loops: CDR1 SQVTM, CDR2 ANQGSEA. Germline trimming cut 5 bases from V and 2 bases from J; bases unmatched to any gene: 7. Here the CDR3 DNA reads TGCAGCGTTATAGGGACAGGGTCAGCCTACGAGCAGTACTTC. Translation: CSVIGTGSAYEQYF.